One sample yielded the 30 T cell receptor beta chains listed below, sequenced in a study of identical twins. TCRdb processed the 5' RACE reads anew with MiXCR; each CDR3 protein has one entry. The sample holds 450,000 to 650,000 distinct CDR3 sequences, roughly 15% seen once. This sample also belongs to another study, concerning yellow fever vaccine responses in identical twins.

Sequenced material: CD4+ T cells sorted from blood. These receptors were collected from a woman younger than 30 in good health.

The chain couples TRBV3-1 to TRBJ1-1; D gene unclear. The V end was cut by 0 bases, the J end by 1 base, with 9 bases between. This CDR3 has 15 residues. Germline CDR1 reads LGHDT; CDR2 reads YNNKEL (reference sequence). CDR3 loop: CASSQEARQNTEAFF. DNA for the CDR3: TGTGCCAGCAGCCAAGAGGCGCGACAGAACACTGAAGCTTTCTTT.

The chain is built from TRBV11-2 and TRBJ1-2; D may be TRBD1 (5 bases). Trimming removed 7 bases from V and 4 bases from J, with 10 bases in between. Germline CDR1 SGHAT, CDR2 FQNNGV. This CDR3 spans 12 amino acids. CDR3 region: CASKMGVYGYTF. The CDR3 DNA sequence: TGTGCCAGCAAGATGGGGGTCTATGGCTACACCTTC.

This clonotype was seen a few times. V gene TRBV27 combines with J gene TRBJ2-2, with 9 nucleotides matching TRBD2. CDR1 is MNHEY, CDR2 SMNVEV, per germline (reference sequence). The length of the CDR3 is 15 residues. Trimming removed 7 bases from V and 2 bases from J; junction bases left unmatched: 5. CDR3 loop: CASKAGTSNTGELFF. DNA for the CDR3: TGTGCCAGCAAGGCCGGGACTAGCAACACCGGGGAGCTGTTTTTT.

This chain links TRBV15 with TRBJ1-1; D perhaps matches TRBD1 (6 bases). V lost 0 bases and J lost 1, with 12 bases in between. Germline V gene data show CDR1 as LNHNV and CDR2 as YYDKDF (reference sequence). The CDR3 contains 16 residues. In nucleotides, the CDR3 is TGTGCCACCAGCAGAGAACCGGGACAAGGGAACACTGAAGCTTTCTTT. Translated, it gives CATSREPGQGNTEAFF.

The rearrangement uses TRBV6-2 or TRBV6-3 and TRBJ2-7; D is uncertain. Trimming left V 6 bases short and J 4 bases short, with 13 bases between. The germline CDR1 and CDR2 sequences are MNHEY and SVGEGT. The CDR3 runs to 13 residues. In DNA form, the CDR3 reads TGTGCCAGCAGAACTCCCTTATTATACGAGCAGTACGTC. It encodes CASRTPLLYEQYV.

The J gene is TRBJ2-2, the V gene TRBV6-5, with TRBD1 as a possible D gene (5 bases). Trimming pared 3 bases from V and 7 bases from J, leaving 15 bases between. In germline, CDR1 is MNHEY, CDR2 SVGAGI. The CDR3 extends over 15 amino acids. The CDR3 loop reads CASSYSRGSIGELFF. CDR3 bases: TGTGCCAGCAGTTATTCTAGGGGTTCCATCGGGGAGCTGTTTTTT.

This clonotype turned up a few times. The J gene is TRBJ1-2, the V gene TRBV7-9; D is undetermined. CDR1 is SEHNR and CDR2 is FQNEAQ in the germline V gene (reference sequence). V lost 8 bases to trimming and J lost 8 bases, with 18 bases between them. The CDR3 has 13 amino acids. CDR3 nucleotide sequence: TGTGCCAGCCGCCTGGGAGAGGTGTACGGCTACACCTTC. Its protein is CASRLGEVYGYTF. The entire variable domain, with the rest obtained from reference TRBV7-9 and TRBJ1-2, is as follows: DTGVSQNPRHKITKRGQNVTFRCDPISEHNRLYWYRQTLGQGPEFLTYFQNEAQLEKSRLLSDRFSAERPKGSFSTLEIQRTEQGDSAMYLCASRLGEVYGYTFGSGTRLTVV.

This clonotype was counted many times. The V and J genes are TRBV5-1 and TRBJ2-2; 7 nucleotides agree with TRBD2. CDR3 size: 17 residues. Germline V lookup: CDR1 SGHRS, CDR2 YFSETQ. V gave up 4 bases and J gave up 1 base; unmatched junction bases: 10. CDR3 DNA: TGCGCCAGCAGCCGCAACCGTCCTAGCGGGAACACCGGGGAGCTGTTTTTT. Amino acids: CASSRNRPSGNTGELFF.

The chain is built from TRBV6-5 and TRBJ2-5, with a tentative D call TRBD1 (5 bases). The V and J ends lost 5 bases and 7 bases respectively, with 8 bases between them. Germline values: CDR1 MNHEY, CDR2 SVGAGI. The CDR3 runs 11 residues. The DNA of the CDR3 is TGTGCCAGCAGTACCCAGGGGACCCAGTACTTC. This codes for CASSTQGTQYF.

The CDR3 DNA sequence: TGTGCCAGCAGCTTCGGGCTAGAGACCGGGGAGCTGTTTTTT. Its translation: CASSFGLETGELFF. The V gene is TRBV5-8, the J gene TRBJ2-2; D call uncertain. Germline V gene lookup returns CDR1 SGHTS and CDR2 YDEGEE. V lost 2 bases to trimming and J lost 5 bases, with 10 bases between them. The CDR3 length is 14 residues. Complete variable domain (other parts from reference TRBV5-8 and TRBJ2-2): EAGVTQSPTHLIKTRGQQATLRCSPISGHTSVYWYQQALGLGLQFLLWYDEGEERNRGNFPPRFSGRQFPNYSSELNVNALELEDSALYLCASSFGLETGELFFGEGSRLTVL.

This clonotype showed up just a few times. The chain combines TRBV29-1 with TRBJ2-1; 11 bases match TRBD2. There are 14 residues in the CDR3. With V trimmed by 8 bases and J by 3 bases, 6 bases remained unmatched. In germline, CDR1 is SQVTM, CDR2 ANQGSEA. CDR3 loop: CSISGGGIYNEQFF. The CDR3 DNA follows: TGCAGCATTAGCGGGGGGGGTATCTACAATGAGCAGTTCTTC.

There are a few counts of this clonotype. The chain uses TRBV28 and TRBJ2-2; TRBD1 matches at 7 bases. Losses at the gene ends were 8 bases for V and 5 bases for J; bases not matched to a gene: 11. The CDR3 is made up of 15 amino acids. Germline V gives CDR1 MDHEN, CDR2 SYDVKM. CDR3 in amino acids: CASPRQGGRTGELFF. For the CDR3, the DNA is TGTGCCAGCCCCCGGCAAGGGGGCCGTACCGGGGAGCTGTTTTTT.

In this sample, this clonotype turned up a few times. The rearrangement links TRBV3-1 to TRBJ2-1, with D uncertain. Germline assignment: CDR1 LGHDT and CDR2 YNNKEL (reference sequence). Trimming cost V 4 bases and J 1 base, with 20 bases left between them. The CDR3 extends over 18 amino acids. Written as DNA, the CDR3 is TGTGCCAGCAGCCCTCTAACCGGGTATCAAGCTTCCTACAATGAGCAGTTCTTC. It specifies CASSPLTGYQASYNEQFF.

Only a few counts were recorded for this clonotype. The gene calls are TRBV6-2 or TRBV6-3 and TRBJ2-1; no reliable D call. From germline, CDR1 is MNHEY and CDR2 SVGEGT. Trimming cost V 5 bases and J 4 bases, with 15 bases left between them. The CDR3 is 15 residues long. The CDR3 DNA is TGTGCCAGCAGTCAGCACCAAGGCTTGTACAATGAGCAGTTCTTC. It encodes CASSQHQGLYNEQFF.

This clonotype was counted a few times. The rearrangement joins TRBV6-5 to TRBJ2-1, with D possibly TRBD1 on 6 matching bases. Germline V gives CDR1 MNHEY, CDR2 SVGAGI. The V end lost 2 bases, the J end lost 4 bases, and 18 bases lay between the germline ends. The CDR3 covers 17 residues. The CDR3 DNA reads as TGTGCCAGCAGTTACGGGTCGGCCACAGGGACGTACAATGAGCAGTTCTTC. Translated: CASSYGSATGTYNEQFF.

The V gene is TRBV10-1, the J gene TRBJ2-6, with D possibly matching TRBD1 (6 bases). Trimming pared 8 bases from V and 2 bases from J, leaving 7 bases between. Germline V CDR1 and CDR2: WNHNN, SYGVQD (reference sequence). The CDR3 is 13 residues long. The CDR3 DNA reads TGCGCCAGCGGACAGACTGGGGCCAACGTCCTGACTTTC. This gives the protein CASGQTGANVLTF.

The chain recombines TRBV27 with TRBJ2-7; D unresolved. CDR1 is MNHEY and CDR2 is SMNVEV in the germline V gene (reference sequence). The CDR3 spans 14 residues. Trimming took off 8 bases at V and 2 bases at J, with 16 bases between the two ends. CDR3 bases: TGTGCCAGCCCCCCAGAGACGGCCCCCTACGAGCAGTACTTC. Its protein product is CASPPETAPYEQYF.

V and J are TRBV20-1 and TRBJ1-1, with 7 nucleotides matching TRBD1. The length of the CDR3 is 12 residues. V lost 6 bases to trimming and J lost 6 bases; unmatched junction nucleotides: 7. CDR1 and CDR2 from the germline V gene are DFQATT and SNEGSKA (reference sequence). The CDR3 DNA is TGCAGTGCGTATACAGGGGCGGCTGAAGCTTTCTTT. This codes for CSAYTGAAEAFF.

Concerning this clonotype: A junction boundary mismatches the germline segment, possibly from a read error. V and J are TRBV20-1 and TRBJ2-4, with 7 nucleotides matching TRBD2. The CDR3 extends over 13 amino acids. CDR1 is DFQATT and CDR2 is SNEGSKA in the germline V gene (reference sequence). The CDR3: CSARRGSKNVQYF. DNA for the CDR3: TGCAGTGCTAGGCGGGGGTCCAAAAACGTTCAGTACTTC.

This chain links TRBV7-7 with TRBJ2-1, with 9 bases fitting TRBD2. CDR3 length equals 18 residues. V lost 1 base to trimming and J lost 1 base; unmatched junction nucleotides: 8. Germline-derived CDR1 and CDR2 are SSHAT and FNYEAQ (reference sequence). The chain's CDR3 is CASSLVVSGSSSYNEQFF. The CDR3 DNA follows: TGTGCCAGCAGCTTAGTGGTTAGCGGGAGTTCTTCCTACAATGAGCAGTTCTTC.

DNA of the CDR3: TGCAGTGCTCGGACAGTGGGAGAGACCCAGTACTTC. Protein product: CSARTVGETQYF. V and J are TRBV20-1 and TRBJ2-5; D perhaps matches TRBD1 (6 bases). Trimming removed 5 bases at V and 4 bases at J, with 11 bases between. Germline CDR1 reads DFQATT; CDR2 reads SNEGSKA (reference sequence). The CDR3 extends over 12 amino acids.

The J gene is TRBJ2-1, the V gene TRBV5-1, with 8 bases fitting TRBD2. Germline loops: CDR1 SGHRS, CDR2 YFSETQ. V shed 5 bases and J 5 bases; nucleotides not matched to a gene: 9. This CDR3 has 15 residues. The CDR3 sequence: CASRLADDRHNEQFF. In DNA, the CDR3 is TGCGCCAGCAGACTAGCGGACGATCGACACAATGAGCAGTTCTTC.

This clonotype has a handful of counts. This chain joins TRBV4-1 and TRBJ1-1; TRBD1 matches at 10 bases. Per germline, CDR1 MGHRA and CDR2 YSYEKL. V was pared by 3 bases and J by 3 bases, with 4 bases of the junction left unmatched. The CDR3 extends over 15 amino acids. The CDR3, as DNA: TGCGCCAGCAGCCAGGGACAGGGGCGGTACACTGAAGCTTTCTTT. Protein sequence: CASSQGQGRYTEAFF.

The chain uses TRBV27 and TRBJ2-7; D could derive from TRBD1 or TRBD2 (5 bases each). In germline, CDR1 is MNHEY, CDR2 SMNVEV (reference sequence). Trimming took off 4 bases at V and 2 bases at J, with 12 bases between the two ends. This CDR3 is 14 amino acids long. CDR3 bases: TGTGCCAGCAGTTACCGGGACCCAGCCTACGAGCAGTACTTC. Its translation is CASSYRDPAYEQYF.

This clonotype was found a few times. The rearrangement links TRBV3-1 to TRBJ2-1; TRBD2 aligns across 10 bases. CDR3 length equals 15 residues. CDR1 is LGHDT, CDR2 YNNKEL, per germline (reference sequence). The J segment lost 2 bases and the V segment lost 6 bases, leaving 4 bases of the junction unmatched. The CDR3 is CASRERGGTYNEQFF. As DNA, the CDR3 is TGTGCCAGCAGGGAGCGGGGGGGGACCTACAATGAGCAGTTCTTC.

This clonotype was counted only a few times. This chain links TRBV18 with TRBJ2-4; 12 nucleotides agree with TRBD1. This CDR3 has 15 amino acids. CDR1 and CDR2 from the germline V gene are KGHSH and LQKENI. J gave up 12 bases and V 6 bases, and 12 bases lay outside the gene matches. CDR3 sequence reads: CASSPGQGASGYQYF. CDR3 nucleotides: TGTGCCAGCTCGCCGGGACAGGGGGCTTCGGGTTATCAGTACTTC.

This clonotype has only a few counts. In this CDR3 the conserved last residue, phenylalanine or tryptophan, is missing, so a read error is likely. The DNA is omitted, as the CDR3 cannot be located on it reliably, and the CDR3 follows TCRdb's listing. The V call is TRBV5-1, the J call TRBJ2-4; TRBD1, the table's D call, lacks a check against the DNA. Germline values: CDR1 SGHRS, CDR2 YFSETQ. The CDR3 is 9 residues long, ends included. The CDR3 loop reads CASSLDPPQ.

The chain recombines TRBV4-1 with TRBJ2-7; 7 bases map to TRBD1. Unmatched junction bases numbered 5, after V lost 0 bases and J lost 6 bases. The CDR3 covers 14 residues. Looked up from germline, CDR1 is MGHRA and CDR2 is YSYEKL. Written as DNA, the CDR3 is TGCGCCAGCAGCCAAGATGCAGGGGGTCGCGAGCAGTACTTC. Amino acid sequence: CASSQDAGGREQYF.

The CDR3 coding sequence is TGTGCCAGCAGTTTAAGGACAGGGTCCCTTAAGGAAAAACTGTTTTTT. This sequence encodes CASSLRTGSLKEKLFF. The chain uses TRBV27 and TRBJ1-4; the match to TRBD1 covers 8 bases. Looked up from germline, CDR1 is MNHEY and CDR2 is SMNVEV (reference sequence). The V gene end was trimmed by 2 bases and the J gene end by 8 bases; junction bases not matched to a gene: 10. The CDR3 runs 16 residues.

This chain links TRBV12-3 or TRBV12-4 with TRBJ1-2; D not certain. Trimming cost V 3 bases and J 8 bases, with 7 bases left between them. The CDR3 has 11 residues. The CDR3 region is CASSFSVGYTF. The CDR3 nucleotides are TGTGCCAGCAGTTTCTCTGTGGGCTACACCTTC.